The sequence of this T cell receptor (beta chain) was determined in a study of T cells in Graves' hyperthyroidism and ophthalmopathy. Study information: Peripheral blood was secured at the point of initial diagnosis, before any treatment.

Study outcomes and limitations: Separating ophthalmopathy from stable hyperthyroidism was achieved by a 13 V-J model.

Amplification targeted TCR beta CDR3 regions from RNA transcripts. HTBI primers were employed in a first-round RT-PCR of the TCR CDR3. Each CDR3 protein is one row after TCRdb ran MiXCR on the multiplex PCR reads. The profile covers approximately 330,000 distinct CDR3 sequences, with about 21% appearing a single time and less than 65% taken by the ten largest. Among the patients, aged 18 to 65, hyperthyroidism was newly diagnosed and had lasted under 2 months. Germline V CDR1 and CDR2: ENHRY, SYGVKD. CDR3 length: 15 residues. V was shortened by 4 bases and J by 0 bases, with 9 bases between the two germline ends. This clonotype was found a few times. The antigen is unknown.

The clonotype comes from a woman aged 45-65 years with Graves' hyperthyroidism. V usage is TRBV10-3 and J usage is TRBJ1-4; tentatively, D is TRBD1 (5 bases). Input material: blood. The CDR3: CAISAGTSTNEKLFF. The CDR3 DNA is TGTGCCATCAGTGCCGGGACGTCAACTAATGAAAAACTGTTTTTT.